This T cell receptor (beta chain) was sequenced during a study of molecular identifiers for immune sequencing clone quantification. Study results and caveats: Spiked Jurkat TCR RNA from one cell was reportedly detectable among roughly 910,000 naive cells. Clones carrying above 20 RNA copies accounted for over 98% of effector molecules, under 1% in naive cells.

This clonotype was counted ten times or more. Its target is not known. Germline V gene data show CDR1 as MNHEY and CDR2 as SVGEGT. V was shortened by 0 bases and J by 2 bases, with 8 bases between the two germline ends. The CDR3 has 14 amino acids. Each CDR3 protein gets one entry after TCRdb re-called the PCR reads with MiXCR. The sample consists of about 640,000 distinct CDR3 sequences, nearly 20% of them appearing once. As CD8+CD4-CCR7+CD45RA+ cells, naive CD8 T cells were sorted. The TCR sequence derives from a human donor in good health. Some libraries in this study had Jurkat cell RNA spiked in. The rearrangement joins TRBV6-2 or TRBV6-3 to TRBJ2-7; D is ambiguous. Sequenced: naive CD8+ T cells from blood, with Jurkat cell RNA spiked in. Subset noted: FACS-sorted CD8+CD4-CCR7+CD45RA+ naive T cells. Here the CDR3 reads CASSYSNQAYEQYF. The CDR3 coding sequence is TGTGCCAGCAGTTACTCGAACCAAGCCTACGAGCAGTACTTC.